Below are 16 T cell receptor beta chains sequenced from a single sample in a study of blood T cell repertoires in COVID-19 (dated by TCRdb to 2020 to 2021). The library was produced with the immunoSEQ multiplex PCR assay. This immuneACCESS table, as held by TCRdb, lists in-frame sequences with V and J called but not all clones. Of the missing ones, under half trace to an unresolved V gene in checked studies; the others have no known cause. In all, the sample holds some 150,000 clones, and 75% to 85% of those were seen once. Around 4.4% of the sample is taken by the ten largest. The sample comprised peripheral blood. Source of these receptors: a man between 60 and 75 years old with acute or convalescent COVID-19.

This clone was seen once. J is TRBJ1-4 and V is TRBV25-1, with D unresolved. CDR3 length equals 15 residues. Germline lookup yields CDR1 MGHDK and CDR2 SYGVNS. V gave up 0 bases and J gave up 0 bases, with 5 bases separating them. CDR3 loop: CASSEYPTTNEKLFF. CDR3 DNA sequence: TGTGCCAGCAGTGAATACCCTACAACTAATGAAAAACTGTTTTTT.

The chain has TRBV5-6 and TRBJ2-1, with 12 bases that match TRBD2. The CDR3 extends over 15 amino acids. Germline V gene sequence: CDR1 SGHDT, CDR2 YYEEEE. The V and J ends lost 5 bases and 10 bases, in that order; junction bases with no gene match: 10. The CDR3 loop reads CASSYRLAGVWEQFF. CDR3 coding DNA: TGTGCCAGCAGTTACCGACTAGCGGGAGTGTGGGAGCAGTTCTTC.

The V call is TRBV28, the J call TRBJ2-7; a possible D gene is TRBD1 (5 bases). CDR3 size: 12 residues. Trimming removed 8 bases at V and 3 bases at J, with 11 bases between. Germline CDR1 MDHEN, CDR2 SYDVKM. The CDR3 protein is CASAGRVYEQYF. The CDR3 coding sequence is TGTGCCAGCGCAGGGCGTGTCTACGAGCAGTACTTC.

CDR3 protein: CASSPGVNNEKLFF. In DNA, the CDR3 is TGTGCCAGCAGTCCCGGGGTCAATAATGAAAAACTGTTTTTT. The chain recombines TRBV28 with TRBJ1-4, with D unresolved. The V end lost 5 bases, the J end lost 4 bases, and 11 bases lay between the germline ends. Per germline, CDR1 MDHEN and CDR2 SYDVKM. The CDR3 contains 14 residues.

The chain links TRBV4-1 to TRBJ2-1, with TRBD2 matching 9 bases. In germline, CDR1 is MGHRA, CDR2 YSYEKL. CDR3 length: 16 amino acids. After removal of 4 bases from V and 3 bases from J, the junction contained 7 bases not matched to a gene. CDR3 loop: CASSPVAGVGYNEQFF. CDR3 DNA sequence: TGCGCCAGCAGCCCTGTAGCGGGAGTCGGCTACAATGAGCAGTTCTTC.

This clone was seen just once. The chain couples TRBV15 to TRBJ2-7; 15 bases fit TRBD2. CDR1 and CDR2 (germline): LNHNV, YYDKDF (reference sequence). With V trimmed by 1 base and J by 5 bases, 9 bases remained unmatched. CDR3 length: 18 residues. CDR3 nucleotide sequence: TGTGCCACCAGCAGAGTTGGGACTAGCGGGAGGACGAACAACGAGCAGTACTTC. Residues: CATSRVGTSGRTNNEQYF.

This sequence joins TRBV25-1 and TRBJ2-3; D perhaps matches TRBD1 (5 bases). The length of the CDR3 is 17 residues. Germline V CDR1 and CDR2: MGHDK, SYGVNS. Trimming cost V 3 bases and J 3 bases, with 19 bases left between them. CDR3 in DNA: TGTGCCAGCAGTGAGCGACAGCTATTGGGGTTGACAGATACGCAGTATTTT. This sequence encodes CASSERQLLGLTDTQYF.

The chain employs TRBV6-5 and TRBJ2-2; a possible D gene is TRBD2 (6 bases). This CDR3 is built from 15 residues. V was shortened by 2 bases and J by 5 bases, with 12 bases between the two germline ends. Germline CDR1 and CDR2: MNHEY and SVGAGI. The CDR3 is CASSYERVRTGELFF. For the CDR3, the DNA is TGTGCCAGCAGTTACGAGCGGGTTAGGACCGGGGAGCTGTTTTTT.

The chain combines TRBV5-4 with TRBJ2-7; D is perhaps TRBD1 (7 bases). CDR1 is SGHNT and CDR2 is YYREEE in the germline V gene (reference sequence). Trimming removed 5 bases at V and 0 bases at J, with 12 bases between. This CDR3 is 14 amino acids long. CDR3 region: CASRPQGGSYEQYF. Written as DNA, the CDR3 is TGTGCCAGCAGACCTCAGGGGGGCTCCTACGAGCAGTACTTC.

The gene calls are TRBV11-2 and TRBJ1-5; D is uncertain. Germline V gene lookup returns CDR1 SGHAT and CDR2 FQNNGV. Trimming removed 5 bases at V and 1 base at J, with 12 bases between. This CDR3 is 15 amino acids long. CDR3 bases: TGTGCCAGCAGCCCTGACGGGTTCAGCAATCAGCCCCAGCATTTT. This codes for CASSPDGFSNQPQHF.

This sequence joins TRBV6-5 and TRBJ1-4; the match to TRBD1 covers 9 bases. J gave up 0 bases and V 4 bases, and 3 bases lay outside the gene matches. Germline CDR1 MNHEY, CDR2 SVGAGI. The CDR3 consists of 16 residues. The CDR3 loop is CASSWGTGTTNEKLFF. In nucleotides, the CDR3 is TGTGCCAGCAGTTGGGGGACAGGGACAACTAATGAAAAACTGTTTTTT.

The chain joins TRBV3-1 (or the pseudogene TRBV3-2) to TRBJ2-5; 13 nucleotides line up with TRBD2. The V gene's germline CDR1 is LGHDT and CDR2 YNNKEL (reference sequence). V shed 5 bases, J shed 5 bases, and the junction held 8 bases outside the gene matches. This CDR3 has 16 amino acids. DNA of the CDR3: TGTGCCAGCAGCTCTCGGACTAGCGGGAGTTATGAGACCCAGTACTTC. Translation: CASSSRTSGSYETQYF.

This rearrangement joins TRBV14 to TRBJ2-1; 8 bases are shared with TRBD2. The V and J ends lost 4 bases and 6 bases, in that order; junction bases with no gene match: 8. Germline CDR1 and CDR2: SGHDN and FVKESK. The CDR3 runs to 15 residues. CDR3 in amino acids: CASSRIGTRVNEQFF. CDR3 DNA: TGTGCCAGCAGCCGCATCGGGACTAGGGTCAATGAGCAGTTCTTC.

This clone was counted many times. V gene TRBV4-1 combines with J gene TRBJ1-1; D uncertain. Trimming took 0 bases from V and 0 from J, leaving 8 bases between them. This CDR3 spans 15 amino acids. CDR1 is MGHRA and CDR2 is YSYEKL in the germline V gene. As DNA, the CDR3 is TGCGCCAGCAGCCAAGATCGAGGAATGAACACTGAAGCTTTCTTT. Its translation is CASSQDRGMNTEAFF.

V and J are TRBV6-5 and TRBJ2-2; possible D gene TRBD2, 6 bases. This CDR3 is built from 13 residues. V was clipped by 0 bases and J by 10 bases, with 9 bases between them. Germline V gene lookup returns CDR1 MNHEY and CDR2 SVGAGI. The CDR3 nucleotides are TGTGCCAGCAGTTACTCGAGGGAGGCGGAGCTGTTTTTT. This sequence encodes CASSYSREAELFF.

The rearrangement uses TRBV5-1 and TRBJ2-5; 10 bases align to TRBD2. With 4 bases clipped from V and 5 bases from J, the junction kept 5 bases outside the gene matches. The germline V gene has CDR1 SGHRS and CDR2 YFSETQ. The CDR3 runs to 14 residues. This CDR3 reads CASSAPLAGETQYF. CDR3 in DNA: TGCGCCAGCAGCGCCCCACTAGCGGGGGAGACCCAGTACTTC.